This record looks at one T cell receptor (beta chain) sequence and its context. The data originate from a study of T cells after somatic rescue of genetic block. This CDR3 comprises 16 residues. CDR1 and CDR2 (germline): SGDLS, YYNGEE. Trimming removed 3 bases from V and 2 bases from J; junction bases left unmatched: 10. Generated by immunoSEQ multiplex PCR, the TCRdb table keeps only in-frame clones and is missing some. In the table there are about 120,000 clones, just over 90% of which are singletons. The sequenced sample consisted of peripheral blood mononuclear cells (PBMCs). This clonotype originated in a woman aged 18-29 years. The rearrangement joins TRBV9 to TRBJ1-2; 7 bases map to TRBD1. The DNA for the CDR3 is TGTGCCAGCAGCGCGGGGGGGACAGCCTCCAACTATGGCTACACCTTC. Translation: CASSAGGTASNYGYTF.